A single sample is the source of the 32 T cell receptor beta chains below, sequenced in a study of regulatory T cells in long-lasting Graves disease. HTBI primers from iRepertoire and Arm-PCR of CDR3 regions yielded the TCR beta libraries. TCRdb recomputed calls from the multiplex PCR reads with MiXCR, one row per CDR3 protein. There are around 500,000 distinct CDR3 sequences in the sample; approximately 13% occur only once, and roughly a tenth lies in the top ten. Time point reported: newly diagnosed GD, antithyroid drugs for less than 3 months. PBMC-derived RNA was used for the TCR library. These data were also reused for a study on T cells in Graves' hyperthyroidism and ophthalmopathy.

Sample: peripheral blood mononuclear cells (PBMCs), taken at new diagnosis, from a patient treated with antithyroid drugs. The receptor set was obtained from a man aged 25-40 years with Graves disease.

The rearrangement joins TRBV19 to TRBJ1-1, with 7 bases fitting TRBD1. Germline loops: CDR1 LNHDA, CDR2 SQIVND (reference sequence). The CDR3 extends over 15 amino acids. With V trimmed by 7 bases and J by 0 bases, 8 bases remained unmatched. The CDR3 nucleotides are TGTGCCAGTAAGCGGGACAGAGGTATGAACACTGAAGCTTTCTTT. As protein: CASKRDRGMNTEAFF.

The sample holds a few counts of this clonotype. The V and J genes are TRBV29-1 and TRBJ2-7; D is unclear. From germline, CDR1 is SQVTM and CDR2 ANQGSEA. V dropped 4 bases and J dropped 0 bases, with 10 bases sitting between them. The CDR3 is 13 residues long. The CDR3 DNA follows: TGCAGCGTTGTCGGCACCGACTCCTACGAGCAGTACTTC. Amino acids: CSVVGTDSYEQYF.

Comment on this clonotype: With only one base between it and a far larger clone, this is likely a read error. The J gene is TRBJ1-5, the V gene TRBV11-2; D remains ambiguous. V was cut by 6 bases and J by 9 bases, with 15 bases left in between. Germline V gene lookup returns CDR1 SGHAT and CDR2 FQNNGV. CDR3 size: 13 residues. CDR3 in DNA: TGTGCCAGCAGTTCGGACGCAATCGGGCCCCAGCATTTT. Protein sequence: CASSSDAIGPQHF.

The V gene is TRBV9, the J gene TRBJ1-4; TRBD1 might be the D (6 bases). Germline loops: CDR1 SGDLS, CDR2 YYNGEE. V gave up 7 bases and J gave up 5 bases, with 15 bases separating them. CDR3 length: 14 amino acids. The CDR3 DNA reads TGTGCCAGCGGACAGCGAGATGGGAATGAAAAACTGTTTTTT. It translates to CASGQRDGNEKLFF.

The chain uses TRBV20-1 and TRBJ2-1; D might be TRBD2 (5 bases). CDR3 length equals 16 residues. Germline CDR1 DFQATT, CDR2 SNEGSKA (reference sequence). The V and J ends lost 0 bases and 4 bases respectively, with 16 bases between them. The CDR3 region has the DNA TGCAGTGCTAGAGATAGGGTAGGACGGGGATACAATGAGCAGTTCTTC. Protein: CSARDRVGRGYNEQFF.

The rearrangement joins TRBV18 to TRBJ1-1; tentative D call: TRBD1 (6 bases). Germline V CDR1 and CDR2: KGHSH, LQKENI. Trimming took off 6 bases at V and 0 bases at J, with 17 bases between the two ends. The CDR3 extends over 16 amino acids. CDR3 residues: CASSPGQFPMNTEAFF. For the CDR3, the DNA is TGTGCCAGCTCGCCCGGACAGTTTCCGATGAACACTGAAGCTTTCTTT.

This clonotype was observed a few times. This chain joins TRBV10-2 and TRBJ2-7; D not resolved. The V gene's germline CDR1 is WSHSY and CDR2 SAAADI. V was trimmed by 8 bases and J by 3 bases, leaving 8 bases between them. The CDR3 is 11 residues long. For the CDR3, the DNA is TGCGCCAGCCGAACTGACTACGAGCAGTACTTC. Translating gives CASRTDYEQYF.

The CDR3 sequence is CAWKGNSYEQYF. CDR3 bases: TGTGCCTGGAAAGGGAACTCCTACGAGCAGTACTTC. V usage is TRBV30 and J usage is TRBJ2-7; D remains unclear. V was clipped by 4 bases and J by 0 bases, with 7 bases between them. This CDR3 contains 12 residues. Germline CDR1 reads GTSNPN; CDR2 reads SVGIG (reference sequence). The whole variable domain, filled in from reference TRBV30 and TRBJ2-7, reads SQTIHQWPATLVQPVGSPLSLECTVEGTSNPNLYWYRQAAGRGLQLLFYSVGIGQISSEVPQNLSASRPQDRQFILSSKKLLLSDSGFYLCAWKGNSYEQYFGPGTRLTVT.

This chain uses TRBV11-2 with TRBJ2-7; D is possibly TRBD1 or TRBD2 (5 bases each). CDR1 and CDR2 (germline): SGHAT, FQNNGV. V shed 5 bases and J shed 12 bases, with 17 bases lying between them. There are 12 residues in the CDR3. In nucleotides, the CDR3 is TGTGCCAGCAGCGCCGGGTCCATCGGGGCGTACTTC. Its translation is CASSAGSIGAYF.

This rearrangement joins TRBV6-1 to TRBJ2-7; 14 bases agree with TRBD2. This CDR3 spans 18 amino acids. The V and J ends lost 5 bases and 6 bases, in that order; junction bases with no gene match: 15. Looked up from germline, CDR1 is MNHNS and CDR2 is SASEGT. As DNA, the CDR3 is TGTGCCAGCAGTATGACTAGCGGGAGGGCCATTTTCTACCGCGAGCAGTACTTC. It yields the protein CASSMTSGRAIFYREQYF.

The chain joins TRBV9 to TRBJ2-2; a possible D gene is TRBD2 (5 bases). This CDR3 comprises 14 residues. Per germline, CDR1 SGDLS and CDR2 YYNGEE. Trimming removed 10 bases from V and 2 bases from J, with 15 bases in between. The chain's CDR3 is CAAGGEGNTGELFF. As DNA, the CDR3 is TGTGCCGCAGGAGGAGAGGGAAACACCGGGGAGCTGTTTTTT.

This clonotype came up many times. The chain has TRBV11-3 and TRBJ2-3; D gene unclear. The CDR3 is 14 residues long. CDR1 and CDR2 from the germline V gene are SGHNT and YENEEA. Trimming pared 0 bases from V and 6 bases from J, leaving 10 bases between. DNA for the CDR3: TGTGCCAGCAGCTTAGAGTCGGACGGGGATACGCAGTATTTT. Translated, it gives CASSLESDGDTQYF. The full variable domain, its missing parts supplied by reference TRBV11-3 and TRBJ2-3, is EAGVVQSPRYKIIEKKQPVAFWCNPISGHNTLYWYLQNLGQGPELLIRYENEEAVDDSQLPKDRFSAERLKGVDSTLKIQPAELGDSAVYLCASSLESDGDTQYFGPGTRLTVL.

This clonotype was seen repeatedly, ten times or more. The gene calls are TRBV5-1 and TRBJ1-1, with TRBD1 matching over 10 bases. This CDR3 spans 17 amino acids. Trimming at V came to 4 bases and at J to 7 bases, leaving 16 bases not matched to a gene. Looked up from germline, CDR1 is SGHRS and CDR2 is YFSETQ. This chain's CDR3 is CASSLTGTGAPQGEAFF. The DNA for the CDR3 is TGCGCCAGCAGCCTTACCGGGACAGGGGCTCCTCAAGGTGAAGCTTTCTTT.

In its sample, this clonotype was seen many times. This chain links TRBV12-3 or TRBV12-4 with TRBJ2-1; 9 bases map to TRBD1. V trimming: 5 bases; J trimming: 6 bases; junction bases outside the gene matches: 5. The CDR3 is 14 amino acids. CDR3 protein: CASSGGTGSNEQFF. CDR3 coding DNA: TGTGCCAGCAGTGGCGGGACAGGGAGCAATGAGCAGTTCTTC.

This chain links TRBV5-4 with TRBJ2-3; D is unresolved. Trimming shortened V by 3 bases and J by 2 bases, and 13 bases separated the two germline ends. Germline lookup yields CDR1 SGHNT and CDR2 YYREEE (reference sequence). The CDR3 runs 15 residues. Here the CDR3 DNA reads TGTGCCAGCAGCTATGGTGGCTCCAACACAGATACGCAGTATTTT. This translates into CASSYGGSNTDTQYF.

This clonotype was recorded many times. The V and J genes are TRBV28 and TRBJ1-5, with 7 bases fitting TRBD1. The germline gives CDR1 MDHEN, CDR2 SYDVKM. The CDR3 is 16 amino acids. The J segment lost 0 bases and the V segment lost 6 bases, leaving 8 bases of the junction unmatched. CDR3 bases: TGTGCCAGCAGCTTCGCGACAGGGAGTAGCAATCAGCCCCAGCATTTT. Encoded protein: CASSFATGSSNQPQHF.

This clonotype was observed many times. A read error may account for a junction end that differs from germline. J is TRBJ2-7 and V is TRBV2; 7 positions match TRBD1. The CDR3 is 14 residues long. Germline-derived CDR1 and CDR2 are SNHLY and FYNNEI. The CDR3 sequence: CASSLHNRGYEQYF. The CDR3 DNA reads as TGTGCCAGCAGCTTACATAACAGGGGCTACGAGCAGTACTTT.

This clonotype showed up many times. The genes are TRBV29-1 and TRBJ1-1; TRBD1 matches at 8 bases. CDR1 SQVTM and CDR2 ANQGSEA come from the germline V gene. V shed 3 bases and J 8 bases; nucleotides not matched to a gene: 11. This CDR3 comprises 14 residues. Here the CDR3 reads CSVDPGQGRKEAFF. The DNA for the CDR3 is TGCAGCGTTGACCCCGGACAGGGCCGCAAGGAAGCTTTCTTT.

This clonotype was seen ten or more times. This chain connects TRBV7-9 to TRBJ2-5; the D gene is possibly TRBD1 (5 bases). CDR3 length: 12 residues. Germline V gene lookup returns CDR1 SEHNR and CDR2 FQNEAQ (reference sequence). With 5 bases removed from V and 4 bases from J, the gap between germline ends came to 8 bases. CDR3: CASSLRVETQYF. The CDR3 DNA sequence: TGTGCCAGCAGCCTCAGGGTAGAGACCCAGTACTTC.

This clonotype was seen many times. The rearrangement links TRBV9 to TRBJ2-1; the D gene is possibly TRBD2 (5 bases). Trimming took off 3 bases at V and 4 bases at J, with 8 bases between the two ends. The CDR3 has 13 amino acids. The V gene's germline CDR1 is SGDLS and CDR2 YYNGEE. This CDR3 reads CASSGGPYNEQFF. The CDR3 nucleotides are TGTGCCAGCAGCGGAGGGCCTTACAATGAGCAGTTCTTC.

This clonotype was observed at least ten times. The chain links TRBV12-3 or TRBV12-4 to TRBJ1-2, with a possible D match to TRBD1 (5 bases). This CDR3 spans 14 amino acids. Trimming left V 6 bases short and J 2 bases short, with 13 bases between. The CDR3 sequence: CASSPGGSNYGYTF. The DNA of the CDR3 is TGTGCCAGCAGCCCGGGGGGATCCAACTATGGCTACACCTTC.

This clonotype appeared a few times. The V call is TRBV15, the J call TRBJ1-4; D unresolved. V lost 1 base and J lost 3, with 9 bases in between. CDR3 length: 15 amino acids. Germline V gene data show CDR1 as LNHNV and CDR2 as YYDKDF (reference sequence). In DNA, the CDR3 is TGTGCCACCAGCAGAGCAAAGGGTTCTAATGAAAAACTGTTTTTT. This translates into CATSRAKGSNEKLFF.

The genes are TRBV6-1 and TRBJ2-1, with 11 bases aligning to TRBD2. Trimming cost V 7 bases and J 7 bases; bases outside gene matches: 12. This CDR3 has 16 amino acids. Germline CDR1 is MNHNS and CDR2 is SASEGT. Here the CDR3 reads CASTPISGRVRNEQFF. CDR3 DNA sequence: TGTGCCAGCACCCCCATTAGCGGGAGGGTTAGGAATGAGCAGTTCTTC.

In this sample, this clonotype turned up many times. This chain uses TRBV10-3 with TRBJ2-1, with 10 bases that match TRBD2. The CDR3 is 16 amino acids. J gave up 4 bases and V 5 bases, and 8 bases lay outside the gene matches. Germline loops: CDR1 ENHRY, CDR2 SYGVKD. In nucleotides, the CDR3 is TGTGCCATCAGTACCTCCGGGACTAGCGCTTACAATGAGCAGTTCTTC. It codes for CAISTSGTSAYNEQFF.

This clonotype was counted ten times or more. The V gene is TRBV29-1, the J gene TRBJ2-7; D is unresolved. This CDR3 has 11 residues. Germline loops: CDR1 SQVTM, CDR2 ANQGSEA. V lost 4 bases and J lost 3, with 7 bases in between. For the CDR3, the DNA is TGCAGCGTTGGGGCGGTCTACGAGCAGTACTTC. It specifies CSVGAVYEQYF.

This clonotype was seen repeatedly, ten times or more. This chain links TRBV2 with TRBJ1-4; 8 positions agree with TRBD1. Germline CDR1 is SNHLY and CDR2 is FYNNEI. The CDR3 sequence is 12 residues long. V dropped 6 bases and J dropped 7; count of bases not matched to a gene: 1. As DNA, the CDR3 is TGTGCCAGCAGACAGGGGGTTGAAAAACTGTTTTTT. Amino acid sequence: CASRQGVEKLFF.

This clonotype was detected many times. The chain recombines TRBV18 with TRBJ1-2; TRBD1 agrees at 9 bases. Germline trimming cut 4 bases from V and 4 bases from J; bases unmatched to any gene: 7. Germline lookup yields CDR1 KGHSH and CDR2 LQKENI. The CDR3 loop spans 15 amino acids. In DNA, the CDR3 is TGTGCCAGCTCACAAACAGGGGGCAGAGGCTATGGCTACACCTTC. Protein: CASSQTGGRGYGYTF. Drawing the rest from reference TRBV18 and TRBJ1-2, the complete variable domain is NAGVMQNPRHLVRRRGQEARLRCSPMKGHSHVYWYRQLPEEGLKFMVYLQKENIIDESGMPKERFSAEFPKEGPSILRIQQVVRGDSAAYFCASSQTGGRGYGYTFGSGTRLTVV.

In this sample, this clonotype turned up many times. The V gene is TRBV27, the J gene TRBJ2-3, with TRBD1 matching over 7 bases. Germline CDR1 and CDR2: MNHEY and SMNVEV (reference sequence). This CDR3 is built from 16 residues. The trim removed 5 bases at V and 1 base at J, leaving 9 bases unmatched. The CDR3 coding sequence is TGTGCCAGCAGTCCGGGGACAGTTCCTGGCACAGATACGCAGTATTTT. Its protein product is CASSPGTVPGTDTQYF.

This clonotype occurred many times. V gene TRBV30 combines with J gene TRBJ2-2; unclear D gene. The germline gives CDR1 GTSNPN, CDR2 SVGIG (reference sequence). Trimming took 8 bases from V and 6 from J, leaving 16 bases between them. This CDR3 has 13 amino acids. CDR3 residues: CAAADESSGELFF. CDR3 DNA sequence: TGTGCCGCCGCTGATGAGAGTTCCGGGGAGCTGTTTTTT.

The chain links TRBV7-9 to TRBJ2-3; TRBD2 agrees at 15 bases. Germline trimming cut 5 bases from V and 3 bases from J; bases unmatched to any gene: 9. Germline V gene data show CDR1 as SEHNR and CDR2 as FQNEAQ (reference sequence). This CDR3 comprises 18 residues. CDR3 nucleotides: TGTGCCAGCAGCCTAGGACTAGCGGGAGGGATGCAGACAGATACGCAGTATTTT. Its protein product is CASSLGLAGGMQTDTQYF.

The sample holds many counts of this clonotype. This chain connects TRBV12-3 or TRBV12-4 to TRBJ2-7; weak D call: TRBD1 (5 bases). The CDR3 has 12 amino acids. Trimming took off 7 bases at V and 6 bases at J, with 13 bases between the two ends. CDR3 bases: TGTGCCAGCACTCTTGGGGCGTCCGAGCAGTACTTC. This sequence encodes CASTLGASEQYF.

This clonotype was seen many times. This chain joins TRBV29-1 and TRBJ2-5; TRBD2 aligns across 8 bases. The length of the CDR3 is 15 residues. V shed 3 bases, J shed 2 bases, and the junction held 8 bases outside the gene matches. The germline CDR1 and CDR2 sequences are SQVTM and ANQGSEA. The CDR3 DNA is TGCAGCGTTGAGGACGGGAGGGCCGGGCAAGAGACCCAGTACTTC. Translating gives CSVEDGRAGQETQYF.